A single sample gave rise to the 30 T cell receptor delta chains below, sequenced in a study of gamma-delta T cells after stem cell transplantation (dated by TCRdb to the mid-2010s). Receptor libraries were prepared by RT-PCR. Sequenced using an Illumina MiSeq. TCRdb called clones from the public reads with CATT, and repeated DNA sequences were later combined into one row. The sample profile shows about 1,400 delta-chain clones; 2% to 3% of them were found once. The ten most abundant clones make up over 40% of the sample. Sequencing was carried out using gamma-delta T cells. Source of these receptors: a human donor. It is not recorded whose cells these are; they may come from a transplant donor.

Details on this clone: A single base is all that separates this from a far larger clone, so a read error is likely. Other DNA sequences in this specimen translate into the identical CDR3. V and J are TRDV2 and TRDJ1, with 10 bases lining up with TRDD3. The CDR3 contains 18 residues. CDR1 is GEAIGNYY and CDR2 is EKD in the germline V gene. V gave up 4 bases and J gave up 0 bases; unmatched junction bases: 13. CDR3 sequence reads: CACDPVRMGDTYTDKLIF. CDR3 sequence (DNA): TGTGCCTGTGATCCGGTTAGAATGGGGGATACTTACACCGATAAACTCATCTTT.

Of note for this clone: A read error likely explains why the TCRdb protein, taken from a much larger clone, differs from this DNA's translation at residue 4; the protein shown is translated from the DNA. Here the CDR3 reads CACGTVRGIQGSKTDKLIF. The CDR3 bases are TGTGCCTGTGGCACCGTCCGGGGGATACAGGGAAGTAAGACCGATAAACTCATCTTT. The chain has TRDV2 and TRDJ1; 9 positions agree with TRDD3. The germline CDR1 and CDR2 sequences are GEAIGNYY and EKD. This CDR3 is built from 19 residues.

This clone counts as medium-sized. The chain carries TRDV1 and TRDJ1; 8 bases fit TRDD2. Germline CDR1 reads TSWWSYY; CDR2 reads QGS. The CDR3 runs to 17 residues. The junction had 18 bases not matched to a gene; V was cut back by 1 base and J by 11 bases. The CDR3 here is CALGEPIDLPTLLWLIF. CDR3 bases: TGTGCTCTTGGGGAACCAATCGATCTTCCTACCCTACTATGGCTCATCTTT.

This clone was detected a few times. It is likely a read error: a sequence one base away is far more abundant. Other DNA sequences within the sample encode an identical CDR3. V gene TRDV2 combines with J gene TRDJ1, with TRDD3 matching 11 bases. This CDR3 comprises 18 residues. Germline CDR1 and CDR2: GEAIGNYY and EKD. The CDR3, as DNA: TGTGCCTGCGACACGCTGGGGGATACCACACTGTACACCGATAAACTCATCTTT. Translation: CACDTLGDTTLYTDKLIF.

On this clone: A read error is likely here: a far larger clone is one base away. Distinct nucleotide sequences in the sample also encode this CDR3. The J gene is TRDJ3, the V gene TRDV2, with 13 nucleotides matching TRDD3. The CDR3 totals 22 residues. The germline gives CDR1 GEAIGNYY, CDR2 EKD. The V segment lost 0 bases and the J segment 1 base; nucleotides outside the gene matches: 11. Here the CDR3 DNA reads TGTGCCTGTGACACCGGAGGACTGGGGGATACGGGTGGTTCCTGGGACACCCGACAGATGTTTTTC. This translates into CACDTGGLGDTGGSWDTRQMFF.

About this clone itself: TCRdb shows a much larger clone's protein in place of this DNA's translation, and the two differ at residue 6, likely through a read error; the protein shown is translated from the DNA. The rearrangement uses TRDV2 and TRDJ1; the D gene is possibly TRDD3 (6 bases). The length of the CDR3 is 16 residues. V was trimmed by 4 bases and J by 0 bases, leaving 17 bases between them. Per germline, CDR1 GEAIGNYY and CDR2 EKD. Written as DNA, the CDR3 is TGTGCCTGTGAACCGGCGGGGGACATCGACACCGATAAACTCATCTTT. This translates into CACEPAGDIDTDKLIF.

Note on this clone: TCRdb pairs this DNA with a much larger clone's protein that differs at residue 4, likely a read error; the protein shown was translated from the DNA. This chain joins TRDV2 and TRDJ1; the match to TRDD3 covers 11 bases. This CDR3 has 18 residues. Per the germline V gene, CDR1 is GEAIGNYY and CDR2 is EKD. With 5 bases clipped from V and 0 bases from J, the junction kept 13 bases outside the gene matches. The chain's CDR3 is CACGTLGDTTLYTDKLIF. Here the CDR3 DNA reads TGTGCCTGTGGCACGCTGGGGGATACCACACTGTACACCGATAAACTCATCTTT.

This clone has more than one count but fewer than ten. A read error is likely here: a far larger clone is one base away. This sequence joins TRDV2 and TRDJ1, with 10 bases identical to TRDD3. Germline V CDR1 and CDR2: GEAIGNYY, EKD. The CDR3 runs 19 residues. J lost 0 bases, V lost 4 bases, and 16 bases had no gene match. Here the CDR3 reads CACDKLGDEGKTYTDKLIF. In nucleotides, the CDR3 is TGTGCCTGTGATAAACTGGGGGATGAGGGAAAAACGTACACCGATAAACTCATCTTT.

The rearrangement joins TRDV2 to TRDJ1, with 13 bases matching TRDD3. V shed 2 bases, J shed 2 bases, and the junction held 10 bases outside the gene matches. The CDR3 extends over 18 amino acids. From germline, CDR1 is GEAIGNYY and CDR2 EKD. CDR3 protein: CACDNVLGDTRGTDKLIF. The CDR3 bases are TGTGCCTGTGACAACGTACTGGGGGATACGCGAGGGACCGATAAACTCATCTTT.

This clone was counted only a few times. A read error is the likely source, as a far larger clone sits one nucleotide away. The sample contains more than one DNA sequence encoding this CDR3. The V and J genes are TRDV2 and TRDJ1, with TRDD3 matching over 7 bases. This CDR3 is built from 20 residues. The germline V gene has CDR1 GEAIGNYY and CDR2 EKD. DNA of the CDR3: TGCGCCTGTGACACGATTCGCCCGCCTGGTGGGGGACCTGACACCGATAAACTCATCTTT. This translates into CACDTIRPPGGGPDTDKLIF.

The chain carries TRDV2 and TRDJ3, with TRDD3 matching 7 bases. CDR3 length: 18 residues. Trimming took 0 bases from V and 0 from J; bases not matched to a gene: 4. The V gene's germline CDR1 is GEAIGNYY and CDR2 EKD. The CDR3 DNA reads TGTGCCTGTGACACCGTTACTGGGGTCTCCTGGGACACCCGACAGATGTTTTTC. It specifies CACDTVTGVSWDTRQMFF.

By share of the sample, this clone is medium-sized (0.01 to 0.1%). A clone one base away is much larger, so this may be a read error. The chain is built from TRDV2 and TRDJ1; D is possibly TRDD3 (6 bases). This CDR3 is 21 amino acids long. The germline gives CDR1 GEAIGNYY, CDR2 EKD. With 0 bases removed from V and 0 bases from J, the gap between germline ends came to 28 bases. CDR3 nucleotides: TGTGCCTGTGACACCTTGCCTCCTGGGGCCGTTGGGCGGTCGTACACCGATAAACTCATCTTT. This sequence encodes CACDTLPPGAVGRSYTDKLIF.

By frequency in the sample, this clone is medium-sized. This sequence is one base from a far larger clone and is likely a read error. The sample contains more than one DNA sequence encoding this CDR3. The rearrangement links TRDV1 to TRDJ1; D not certain. Per germline, CDR1 TSWWSYY and CDR2 QGS. The CDR3 consists of 14 residues. V lost 3 bases to trimming and J lost 2 bases, with 10 bases between them. CDR3 nucleotides: TGTGCTCTTGGGGATCCCTCGAGAACCGATAAACTCATCTTT. It specifies CALGDPSRTDKLIF.

About this clone: This may stem from a read error, because a much larger clone lies one nucleotide away. This CDR3 is also generated by other DNA sequences in the sample. The rearrangement links TRDV2 to TRDJ3, with 7 bases identical to TRDD3. The CDR3 is made up of 21 amino acids. J was trimmed by 2 bases and V by 0 bases; bases with no gene match: 15. Germline loops: CDR1 GEAIGNYY, CDR2 EKD. CDR3 in DNA: TGTGCCTGTGACACCACCGGCACTGGGGACCCAAACCCCTGGGACACCCGACAGATGTTTTTC. It specifies CACDTTGTGDPNPWDTRQMFF.

Within the sample, this clone is medium-sized. Other DNA sequences in the same sample also yield this CDR3. V and J are TRDV2 and TRDJ1; 8 bases fit TRDD3. J lost 4 bases, V lost 0 bases, and 12 bases had no gene match. This CDR3 comprises 17 residues. The germline V gene encodes CDR1 GEAIGNYY and CDR2 EKD. The CDR3 DNA reads TGTGCCTGTGACACCATTGGGGGATCCCCGTATGGCGATAAACTCATCTTT. Translation gives CACDTIGGSPYGDKLIF.

This clone was counted only a few times. The protein that TCRdb holds for this DNA derives from a much larger clone and differs from the translated DNA at residue 15, which likely indicates a read error; the protein shown here is translated from the DNA. The chain links TRDV2 to TRDJ1; tentatively, D is TRDD3 (5 bases). This CDR3 contains 20 residues. Per the germline V gene, CDR1 is GEAIGNYY and CDR2 is EKD. CDR3 nucleotide sequence: TGTGCCTGTGACCCGATCAGGTCGTTCGAACCGAACCAATACGCCGATAAACTCACCTTT. It is translated as CACDPIRSFEPNQYADKLTF.

The table lists this clone with a few counts. V is TRDV2 and J is TRDJ3; 10 bases match TRDD3. After removal of 4 bases from V and 0 bases from J, the junction contained 8 bases not matched to a gene. CDR1 and CDR2 from the germline V gene are GEAIGNYY and EKD. This CDR3 is 19 amino acids long. CDR3: CACDATGGLPSWDTRQMFF. As DNA, the CDR3 is TGTGCCTGTGATGCTACTGGGGGATTACCCTCCTGGGACACCCGACAGATGTTTTTC.

In regard to this clone: This sequence is one base from a far larger clone and is likely a read error. This chain connects TRDV2 to TRDJ1; TRDD3 agrees at 13 bases. Germline V CDR1 and CDR2: GEAIGNYY, EKD. Losses at the gene ends were 0 bases for V and 2 bases for J; bases not matched to a gene: 8. The CDR3 is 18 amino acids. The CDR3 here is CACDTLLGDTRGTDKLIF. The CDR3 DNA sequence: TGTGCCTGTGACACCCTACTGGGGGATACGCGAGGGACCGATAAACTCATCTTT.

In the case of this clone: TCRdb attributes to this sequence the protein of a much larger clone, which differs from the DNA translation at residue 13; a read error is likely, and the protein displayed is translated from the DNA. The rearrangement uses TRDV2 and TRDJ1; 11 nucleotides match TRDD3. Germline V gives CDR1 GEAIGNYY, CDR2 EKD. This CDR3 has 18 residues. With V trimmed by 4 bases and J by 4 bases, 16 bases remained unmatched. The CDR3, as DNA: TGTGCCTGTGATCCGGTTAGAATGGGGGATACGTACATCGATAAACTCATCTTT. This translates into CACDPVRMGDTYIDKLIF.

This clone was seen only a few times. A read error likely explains this, since a far larger clone differs by one base. The sample carries other DNA sequences with the same CDR3. V gene TRDV2 combines with J gene TRDJ1; D is perhaps TRDD2 (5 bases). This CDR3 has 16 residues. Germline assignment: CDR1 GEAIGNYY and CDR2 EKD. The CDR3 sequence: CACDSVGLPFADKLIF. The CDR3, as DNA: TGTGCCTGTGACTCGGTTGGGCTTCCCTTTGCCGATAAGCTCATCTTT.

The sample holds a few counts of this clone. A read error likely explains why the TCRdb protein, taken from a much larger clone, differs from this DNA's translation at residue 11; the protein shown is translated from the DNA. The J gene is TRDJ1, the V gene TRDV2; D is possibly TRDD3 (5 bases). V shed 3 bases and J shed 2 bases, with 21 bases lying between them. There are 17 residues in the CDR3. CDR1 is GEAIGNYY, CDR2 EKD, per germline. This CDR3 is CACDALGIMGNTDKLIF. Here the CDR3 DNA reads TGTGCCTGTGACGCTCTAGGAATCATGGGGAATACCGATAAACTCATCTTT.

This clone was counted a few times. The same CDR3 can be traced to other DNA sequences in this sample. CDR3 DNA sequence: TGTGCCTGTGACGCCCTACTGGGGGATCGCACCGATAAACTCATCTTT. Its protein product is CACDALLGDRTDKLIF. The chain carries TRDV2 and TRDJ1, with 10 bases fitting TRDD3. The CDR3 is 16 residues long. Germline V gives CDR1 GEAIGNYY, CDR2 EKD. The V and J ends lost 3 bases and 1 base, in that order; junction bases with no gene match: 7.

On this clone itself: A read error may explain this, as a much larger clone is one base away. The chain is built from TRDV2 and TRDJ1; D possibly corresponds to TRDD3 (5 bases). The germline CDR1 and CDR2 sequences are GEAIGNYY and EKD. The length of the CDR3 is 15 residues. Deletions cut 4 bases from V and 0 bases from J, with 14 bases between. CDR3 sequence: CACDSVGEYTDKLIF. DNA for the CDR3: TGTGCCTGTGATTCCGTTGGGGAGTACACCGATAAACTCATCTTT.

A word on this clone: A far larger clone is only one base removed, so a read error is likely. Other DNA sequences in the same sample also yield this CDR3. The chain uses TRDV2 and TRDJ1; 8 nucleotides agree with TRDD3. Germline V lookup: CDR1 GEAIGNYY, CDR2 EKD. This CDR3 comprises 14 residues. CDR3 DNA: TGTGCCTGTGACAACGTACTGGGGGCCGATAAACTCATCTTC. It codes for CACDNVLGADKLIF.

Of note for this clone: A far larger clone is off by one base, so a read error is likely. The chain is built from TRDV2 and TRDJ1; TRDD3 matches at 7 bases. CDR1 is GEAIGNYY and CDR2 is EKD in the germline V gene. There are 13 residues in the CDR3. The junction had 4 bases not matched to a gene; V was cut back by 5 bases and J by 2 bases. DNA for the CDR3: TGTGCCTGTGGCTCACTGGGGACCGATAAACTCATCTTT. The encoded protein is CACGSLGTDKLIF.

About this clone: A read error is likely here: a far larger clone is one base away. This CDR3 is also generated by other DNA sequences in the sample. The rearrangement links TRDV2 to TRDJ1; D not resolved. The CDR3 loop spans 17 amino acids. Trimming pared 2 bases from V and 0 bases from J, leaving 18 bases between. Germline V gene sequence: CDR1 GEAIGNYY, CDR2 EKD. CDR3: CACDRVGDQKYTDKLIF. CDR3 sequence (DNA): TGTGCCTGTGACAGGGTGGGAGATCAGAAGTACACCGATAAACTCATCTTT.

This clone is labeled medium-sized. One base separates it from a far larger clone, so it is likely a read error. The same CDR3 is also encoded by other DNA sequences in this sample. The chain couples TRDV1 to TRDJ1; a weak D match, TRDD3 (6 bases). In germline, CDR1 is TSWWSYY, CDR2 QGS. This CDR3 is built from 14 residues. The CDR3 nucleotides read TGTGCCCTTGGGGATCCTTCGAGAACCGATAAACTCATCTTT. Residues: CALGDPSRTDKLIF.

Of note for this clone: It is likely a read error: a sequence one base away is far more abundant. The same CDR3 is also encoded by other DNA sequences in this sample. The CDR3 reads CACDTIRPPGGGPDTDKLIF. CDR3 nucleotides: TGTGCCTGTGACACGATTCGCCCGCCTGGTGGGGGGCCTGACACCGATAAACTCATCTTT. The gene calls are TRDV2 and TRDJ1, with D possibly being TRDD3 (6 bases). The CDR3 sequence is 20 residues long. Germline CDR1 GEAIGNYY, CDR2 EKD. V dropped 1 base and J dropped 0 bases, with 26 bases sitting between them.

On this clone: This may be a read error, as it is one base from a much larger clone. Other DNA sequences in the same sample also yield this CDR3. The chain is built from TRDV2 and TRDJ3; 13 bases fit TRDD3. CDR1 and CDR2 (germline): GEAIGNYY, EKD. The CDR3 runs 19 residues. The CDR3 coding sequence is TGTGCCTGCGACACTGGGGGATACGAGAACTCCTGGGACACCCGACAGATGTTTTTC. Protein: CACDTGGYENSWDTRQMFF.

This clone was observed a handful of times. The protein given by TCRdb reflects a much larger clone and differs at residue 9 from this DNA's translation, likely from a read error; the protein shown is the DNA's translation. The chain links TRDV2 to TRDJ1; 8 positions agree with TRDD3. The CDR3 runs 15 residues. The germline V gene encodes CDR1 GEAIGNYY and CDR2 EKD. Germline trimming cut 4 bases from V and 7 bases from J; bases unmatched to any gene: 13. This CDR3 reads CACELLGDAEAKLIF. In DNA form, the CDR3 reads TGTGCCTGTGAACTTTTGGGGGATGCGGAGGCTAAACTCATCTTT.